The 29 T cell receptor beta chains reported below all come from one sample, sequenced in a study of blood T cell repertoires in COVID-19. The data were produced by immunoSEQ multiplex PCR, yet TCRdb's version contains in-frame clones alone and is incomplete. Of roughly 170,000 clones detected, around 80% appear once; the ten largest clones hold roughly 7.1%. Sequenced: peripheral blood. These receptor sequences come from a human donor in a cohort sampled during active COVID-19.

The V and J genes are TRBV27 and TRBJ1-1; 9 bases align to TRBD1. CDR1 is MNHEY and CDR2 is SMNVEV in the germline V gene (reference sequence). This CDR3 has 16 residues. V dropped 2 bases and J dropped 4; count of bases not matched to a gene: 8. The CDR3 DNA follows: TGTGCCAGCAGTTTAAGTCGGGGACAGGGAGCCACTGAAGCTTTCTTT. This encodes CASSLSRGQGATEAFF.

The genes are TRBV5-5 and TRBJ2-5, with 7 positions matching TRBD1. J gave up 0 bases and V 6 bases, and 8 bases lay outside the gene matches. This CDR3 has 15 residues. Germline CDR1 SGHKS, CDR2 YYEKEE (reference sequence). The CDR3 bases are TGTGCCAGCATTCCGGGACAGAGCTACCAAGAGACCCAGTACTTC. Translated: CASIPGQSYQETQYF.

This clone was recorded only once. The J gene is TRBJ1-1, the V gene TRBV6-5, with D possibly being TRBD1 (6 bases). CDR1 MNHEY and CDR2 SVGAGI come from the germline V gene. The length of the CDR3 is 15 residues. Trimming removed 6 bases at V and 1 base at J, with 15 bases between. The CDR3 sequence: CASSPIRQANTEAFF. CDR3 nucleotide sequence: TGTGCCAGCAGCCCCATTAGACAGGCGAACACTGAAGCTTTCTTT.

This clone was picked up a small number of times. The chain is built from TRBV4-1 and TRBJ2-7; D uncertain. Deletions cut 0 bases from V and 5 bases from J, with 8 bases between. The CDR3 consists of 13 residues. The germline CDR1 and CDR2 sequences are MGHRA and YSYEKL. The CDR3 region has the DNA TGCGCCAGCAGCCAAGATTTTGGAGACGAGCAGTACTTC. Protein product: CASSQDFGDEQYF.

This chain connects TRBV5-4 to TRBJ1-1, with 8 bases lining up with TRBD1. The CDR3 extends over 15 amino acids. V trimming: 3 bases; J trimming: 0 bases; junction bases outside the gene matches: 4. Germline lookup yields CDR1 SGHNT and CDR2 YYREEE (reference sequence). The CDR3 is CASSSAGGLNTEAFF. The CDR3 DNA sequence: TGTGCCAGCAGCTCTGCAGGGGGCTTGAACACTGAAGCTTTCTTT. The variable domain in full, with the rest retrieved from reference TRBV5-4 and TRBJ1-1, is ETGVTQSPTHLIKTRGQQVTLRCSSQSGHNTVSWYQQALGQGPQFIFQYYREEENGRGNFPPRFSGLQFPNYSSELNVNALELDDSALYLCASSSAGGLNTEAFFGQGTRLTVV.

This chain connects TRBV2 to TRBJ2-7, with D possibly matching TRBD1 (5 bases). Germline V lookup: CDR1 SNHLY, CDR2 FYNNEI. Between the trimmed V and J ends, which lost 6 bases and 5 bases, there was a span of 14 bases. This CDR3 is 13 amino acids long. This chain's CDR3 is CASSPLRGNEQYF. As DNA, the CDR3 is TGTGCCAGCAGCCCCCTAAGGGGAAACGAGCAGTACTTC. The variable domain in full, with the rest retrieved from reference TRBV2 and TRBJ2-7, is EPEVTQTPSHQVTQMGQEVILRCVPISNHLYFYWYRQILGQKVEFLVSFYNNEISEKSEIFDDQFSVERPDGSNFTLKIRSTKLEDSAMYFCASSPLRGNEQYFGPGTRLTVT.

This clone turned up a few times. The rearrangement uses TRBV19 and TRBJ1-2, with 9 bases lining up with TRBD1. Trimming removed 5 bases from V and 4 bases from J; junction bases left unmatched: 8. Germline values: CDR1 LNHDA, CDR2 SQIVND (reference sequence). CDR3 length: 15 residues. The CDR3 bases are TGTGCCAGTAGTCCGACCCGGACAGGGGCCTATGGCTACACCTTC. It codes for CASSPTRTGAYGYTF.

This chain links TRBV6-6 with TRBJ2-2, with TRBD1 matching over 10 bases. There are 15 residues in the CDR3. V lost 5 bases to trimming and J lost 3 bases; unmatched junction nucleotides: 3. The germline V gene has CDR1 MNHNY and CDR2 SVGAGI (reference sequence). The CDR3 sequence is CASSPGQGYTGELFF. The CDR3 DNA follows: TGTGCCAGCAGTCCGGGACAGGGGTACACCGGGGAGCTGTTTTTT.

The genes are TRBV24-1 and TRBJ2-2, with 8 bases fitting TRBD1. CDR1 is KGHDR and CDR2 is SFDVKD in the germline V gene. Trimming took 8 bases from V and 4 from J; bases not matched to a gene: 5. This CDR3 is built from 14 residues. CDR3 coding DNA: TGTGCCACCACCACGACAGGGGCCACCGGGGAGCTGTTTTTT. Protein sequence: CATTTTGATGELFF.

The chain carries TRBV7-2 and TRBJ1-6, with 8 bases matching TRBD1. This CDR3 comprises 15 residues. Per the germline V gene, CDR1 is SGHTA and CDR2 is FQGNSA. After removal of 3 bases from V and 7 bases from J, the junction contained 5 bases not matched to a gene. The CDR3 coding sequence is TGTGCCAGCAGCTTCCAGACAGGGGCCAATTCACCCCTCCACTTT. This sequence encodes CASSFQTGANSPLHF.

V and J are TRBV28 and TRBJ1-2; the D gene is possibly TRBD1 (5 bases). The germline CDR1 and CDR2 sequences are MDHEN and SYDVKM. Trimming cost V 5 bases and J 2 bases, with 12 bases left between them. CDR3 length: 14 amino acids. The CDR3 sequence is CASSLHAGNYGYTF. For the CDR3, the DNA is TGTGCCAGCAGTCTCCACGCAGGGAACTATGGCTACACCTTC.

CDR3 nucleotides: TGTGCCAGCAGCCAAGGGACAGGGACTAGCAATCAGCCCCAGCATTTT. Translating it yields CASSQGTGTSNQPQHF. The chain employs TRBV3-1 (or the pseudogene TRBV3-2) and TRBJ1-5; 8 bases are a match to TRBD1. Trimming at V came to 1 base and at J to 0 bases, leaving 2 bases not matched to a gene. The germline gives CDR1 LGHDT, CDR2 YNNKEL (reference sequence). CDR3 length: 16 amino acids.

V usage is TRBV4-1 and J usage is TRBJ1-4; 7 nucleotides match TRBD1. Trimming took 3 bases from V and 4 from J; bases not matched to a gene: 2. The germline V gene has CDR1 MGHRA and CDR2 YSYEKL. This CDR3 region has 14 residues. The CDR3 here is CASSHTGDNEKLFF. The DNA of the CDR3 is TGCGCCAGCAGCCATACAGGGGATAATGAAAAACTGTTTTTT.

This chain links TRBV20-1 with TRBJ2-7, with 8 bases lining up with TRBD2. Trimming removed 3 bases from V and 7 bases from J; junction bases left unmatched: 14. Germline CDR1 DFQATT, CDR2 SNEGSKA (reference sequence). The length of the CDR3 is 15 residues. This CDR3 reads CSASSPGTSTGEQYF. DNA for the CDR3: TGCAGTGCTAGTTCTCCCGGGACTAGTACTGGGGAGCAGTACTTC.

In this sample, this clone turned up a few times. The V call is TRBV10-3, the J call TRBJ1-1; D call uncertain. Trimming cost V 0 bases and J 1 base, with 6 bases left between them. The CDR3 length is 14 residues. Germline values: CDR1 ENHRY, CDR2 SYGVKD. The CDR3, as DNA: TGTGCCATCAGTGAGTCGCGAACGAACACTGAAGCTTTCTTT. Translation: CAISESRTNTEAFF.

V usage is TRBV12-3 or TRBV12-4 and J usage is TRBJ1-6; TRBD1 might be the D (5 bases). This CDR3 contains 13 residues. Between the trimmed V and J ends, which lost 6 bases and 7 bases, there was a span of 10 bases. This CDR3 is CASRQSGNSPLHF. Here the CDR3 DNA reads TGTGCCAGCAGGCAATCAGGGAATTCACCCCTCCACTTT.

The rearrangement links TRBV9 to TRBJ1-2; D is unresolved. Germline V CDR1 and CDR2: SGDLS, YYNGEE. The V and J ends lost 0 bases and 5 bases respectively, with 5 bases between them. The CDR3 consists of 12 residues. CDR3: CASSVDSYGYTF. Written as DNA, the CDR3 is TGTGCCAGCAGCGTAGACAGTTATGGCTACACCTTC.

The CDR3 spells CASSLDRGQETQYF. The CDR3 nucleotides read TGTGCCAGCAGCTTGGACAGGGGCCAAGAGACCCAGTACTTC. The V and J genes are TRBV5-4 and TRBJ2-5, with TRBD1 identical over 7 bases. Germline V CDR1 and CDR2: SGHNT, YYREEE (reference sequence). The CDR3 is 14 residues long. The V gene end was trimmed by 0 bases and the J gene end by 1 base; junction bases not matched to a gene: 0.

The CDR3 sequence is CASSVGLAAHEQYF. Here the CDR3 DNA reads TGTGCCAGCAGCGTAGGACTGGCAGCACACGAGCAGTACTTC. The chain links TRBV9 to TRBJ2-7, with D uncertain. Trimming removed 0 bases at V and 5 bases at J, with 12 bases between. The germline V gene encodes CDR1 SGDLS and CDR2 YYNGEE. The CDR3 extends over 14 amino acids.

The chain carries TRBV7-9 and TRBJ2-1, with 7 bases fitting TRBD2. CDR3 length equals 11 residues. Trimming cost V 3 bases and J 12 bases; bases outside gene matches: 2. Germline V gene data show CDR1 as SEHNR and CDR2 as FQNEAQ (reference sequence). CDR3 residues: CASSFAGVQFF. The CDR3 DNA reads as TGTGCCAGCAGCTTCGCGGGGGTGCAGTTCTTC. Full variable domain (outside the CDR3, taken from reference TRBV7-9 and TRBJ2-1): DTGVSQNPRHKITKRGQNVTFRCDPISEHNRLYWYRQTLGQGPEFLTYFQNEAQLEKSRLLSDRFSAERPKGSFSTLEIQRTEQGDSAMYLCASSFAGVQFFGPGTRLTVL.

The chain recombines TRBV30 with TRBJ2-3, with D perhaps TRBD1 (5 bases). The CDR3 contains 17 residues. Trimming took 1 base from V and 0 from J, leaving 17 bases between them. Per the germline V gene, CDR1 is GTSNPN and CDR2 is SVGIG (reference sequence). Written as DNA, the CDR3 is TGTGCCTGGAGTGGATCCAGACAGCAATTCAGCACAGATACGCAGTATTTT. Protein: CAWSGSRQQFSTDTQYF.

This chain links TRBV6-5 with TRBJ1-1; weak D call: TRBD1 (6 bases). V lost 0 bases and J 4 bases, leaving 12 bases between the germline ends. The germline V gene has CDR1 MNHEY and CDR2 SVGAGI. This CDR3 is built from 15 residues. The CDR3 loop reads CASSYSGGQSTEAFF. CDR3 nucleotide sequence: TGTGCCAGCAGTTACTCGGGGGGGCAAAGCACTGAAGCTTTCTTT.

This sequence joins TRBV6-5 and TRBJ2-7; unclear D gene. V gave up 0 bases and J gave up 5 bases, with 14 bases separating them. The CDR3 has 15 residues. From germline, CDR1 is MNHEY and CDR2 SVGAGI. This CDR3 is CASSYSNSPVHEQYF. The CDR3 DNA reads as TGTGCCAGCAGTTACTCGAACAGCCCCGTGCACGAGCAGTACTTC.

The chain uses TRBV10-3 and TRBJ1-1; 8 bases match TRBD1. Germline V lookup: CDR1 ENHRY, CDR2 SYGVKD. The CDR3 has 14 residues. With V trimmed by 2 bases and J by 1 base, 0 bases remained unmatched. In nucleotides, the CDR3 is TGTGCCATCAGTGAGGACAGGGGGAACACTGAAGCTTTCTTT. Translated: CAISEDRGNTEAFF.

This rearrangement joins TRBV7-2 to TRBJ2-2; 8 bases line up with TRBD2. The CDR3 totals 15 residues. Trimming cost V 5 bases and J 5 bases; bases outside gene matches: 7. Looked up from germline, CDR1 is SGHTA and CDR2 is FQGNSA. CDR3 region: CASSLPGGWTGELFF. As DNA, the CDR3 is TGTGCCAGCAGCCTACCGGGAGGGTGGACCGGGGAGCTGTTTTTT.

This chain joins TRBV11-2 and TRBJ1-3; maybe TRBD1 (6 bases). Trimming removed 3 bases from V and 4 bases from J, with 22 bases in between. The CDR3 contains 18 residues. Germline V gene data show CDR1 as SGHAT and CDR2 as FQNNGV. CDR3: CASSFREAAVDSGNTIYF. The CDR3 coding sequence is TGTGCCAGCAGCTTTCGGGAAGCAGCCGTGGACAGCGGAAACACCATATATTTT.

The V gene is TRBV2, the J gene TRBJ2-5, with TRBD2 matching 10 bases. This CDR3 contains 17 residues. V gave up 11 bases and J gave up 2 bases; unmatched junction bases: 17. From germline, CDR1 is SNHLY and CDR2 FYNNEI. The DNA for the CDR3 is TGTGCCCGCCTGGAAGAGCGGAGCGGGGGGGGGCAAGAGACCCAGTACTTC. Its translation is CARLEERSGGGQETQYF.

The count of this clone is one. The chain joins TRBV5-1 to TRBJ2-1; 10 nucleotides align to TRBD1. Germline V gene sequence: CDR1 SGHRS, CDR2 YFSETQ. This CDR3 has 17 amino acids. V was pared by 4 bases and J by 4 bases, with 11 bases of the junction left unmatched. The CDR3: CASSRTSPGQGYNEQFF. As DNA, the CDR3 is TGCGCCAGCAGCCGAACCTCACCGGGACAGGGGTACAATGAGCAGTTCTTC.

The chain recombines TRBV15 with TRBJ1-2; the match to TRBD1 covers 8 bases. The CDR3 runs 20 residues. From germline, CDR1 is LNHNV and CDR2 YYDKDF (reference sequence). J was trimmed by 4 bases and V by 0 bases; bases with no gene match: 19. The CDR3 coding sequence is TGTGCCACCAGCAGAGATTATGGGCTGGGGGGATTACAGGGGGGCTATGGCTACACCTTC. Amino acids: CATSRDYGLGGLQGGYGYTF.